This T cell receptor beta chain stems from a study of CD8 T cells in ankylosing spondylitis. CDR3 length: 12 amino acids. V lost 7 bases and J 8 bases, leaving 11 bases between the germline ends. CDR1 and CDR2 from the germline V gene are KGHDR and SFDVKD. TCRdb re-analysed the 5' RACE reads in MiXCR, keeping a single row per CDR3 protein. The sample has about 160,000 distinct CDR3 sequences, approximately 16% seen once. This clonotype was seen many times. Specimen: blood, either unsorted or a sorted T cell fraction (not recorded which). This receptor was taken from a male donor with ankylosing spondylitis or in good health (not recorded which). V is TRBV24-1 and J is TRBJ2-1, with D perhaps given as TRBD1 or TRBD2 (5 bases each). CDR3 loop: CATRGELDEQFF. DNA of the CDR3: TGTGCCACCAGGGGGGAGTTGGATGAGCAGTTCTTC.